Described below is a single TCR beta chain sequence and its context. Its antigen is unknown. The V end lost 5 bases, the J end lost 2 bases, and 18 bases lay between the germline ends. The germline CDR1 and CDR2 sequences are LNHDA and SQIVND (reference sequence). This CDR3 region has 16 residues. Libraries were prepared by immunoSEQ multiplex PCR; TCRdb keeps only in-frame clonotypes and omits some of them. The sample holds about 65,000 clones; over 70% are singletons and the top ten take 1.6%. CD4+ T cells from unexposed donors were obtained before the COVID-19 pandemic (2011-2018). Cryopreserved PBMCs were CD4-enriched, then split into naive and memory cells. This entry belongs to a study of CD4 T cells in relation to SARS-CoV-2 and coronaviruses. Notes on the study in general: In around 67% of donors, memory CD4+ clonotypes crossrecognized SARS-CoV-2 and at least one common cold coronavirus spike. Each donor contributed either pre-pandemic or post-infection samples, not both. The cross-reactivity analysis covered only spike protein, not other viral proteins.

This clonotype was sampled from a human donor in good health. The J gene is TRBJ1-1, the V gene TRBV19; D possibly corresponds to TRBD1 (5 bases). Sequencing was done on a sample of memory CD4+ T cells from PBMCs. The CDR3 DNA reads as TGTGCCAGTAGTGTAATCCCAGGGTCGGGAAACACTGAAGCTTTCTTT. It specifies CASSVIPGSGNTEAFF.